What follows are 8 T cell receptor beta chains derived from one specimen sequenced in a study of blood T cell repertoires in COVID-19. The table came from immunoSEQ multiplex PCR; TCRdb's copy has only in-frame clones and leaves some out. The sample lists 90,000 to 150,000 clones; about 85% were seen once. Material: peripheral blood. Receptors originate from a man older than 75 with acute or convalescent COVID-19.

This chain links TRBV19 with TRBJ1-2, with 8 bases that match TRBD1. Unmatched junction bases numbered 5, after V lost 4 bases and J lost 7 bases. The CDR3 length is 13 residues. The germline V gene has CDR1 LNHDA and CDR2 SQIVND (reference sequence). CDR3 sequence (DNA): TGTGCCAGTAGTACGGACAGGGTCGCTGGCTACACCTTC. Protein product: CASSTDRVAGYTF.

The chain carries TRBV25-1 and TRBJ1-4; the D gene is possibly TRBD1 (6 bases). Germline V gives CDR1 MGHDK, CDR2 SYGVNS. The CDR3 consists of 15 residues. Trimming pared 1 base from V and 1 base from J, leaving 7 bases between. As DNA, the CDR3 is TGTGCCAGCAGTGAATTGGACAGAACTAATGAAAAACTGTTTTTT. Translated, it gives CASSELDRTNEKLFF.

This clone was counted only a few times. CDR3 sequence (DNA): TGTGCCAGCAGGGGACAGGACACCGGGGAGCTGTTTTTT. Its protein is CASRGQDTGELFF. The rearrangement uses TRBV25-1 and TRBJ2-2, with TRBD1 matching 8 bases. V shed 6 bases and J 3 bases; nucleotides not matched to a gene: 0. Germline lookup yields CDR1 MGHDK and CDR2 SYGVNS. The CDR3 spans 13 residues.

The genes are TRBV21-1 and TRBJ1-2; the D call TRBD1 from the table was never checked on the DNA. TRBV21-1 is marked as a pseudogene. The CDR3 consists of 14 residues. The CDR3 region is CASSYGTGSYGYTF. CDR3 in DNA: TGTGCCAGCAGCTACGGGACAGGGTCCTATGGCTACACCTTC.

This sequence joins TRBV11-2 and TRBJ2-1; 7 nucleotides line up with TRBD2. This CDR3 region has 16 residues. V shed 5 bases and J 2 bases; nucleotides not matched to a gene: 9. Germline CDR1 reads SGHAT; CDR2 reads FQNNGV. CDR3 sequence (DNA): TGTGCCAGCAGCCGTGCCAGCGGGAATGCCTACAATGAGCAGTTCTTC. Translating it yields CASSRASGNAYNEQFF.

This chain uses TRBV12-3 or TRBV12-4 with TRBJ1-6; D is undetermined. Trimming pared 3 bases from V and 9 bases from J, leaving 3 bases between. The CDR3 runs to 11 residues. CDR3 region: CASSFGSPLHF. CDR3 coding DNA: TGTGCCAGCAGTTTCGGTTCACCCCTCCACTTT.

The genes are TRBV5-4 and TRBJ2-5; 12 bases are shared with TRBD2. This CDR3 has 15 amino acids. V dropped 7 bases and J dropped 3; count of bases not matched to a gene: 7. Germline assignment: CDR1 SGHNT and CDR2 YYREEE (reference sequence). CDR3 loop: CASGPGLAGEETQYF. The CDR3, as DNA: TGTGCCAGCGGTCCGGGACTAGCGGGTGAAGAGACCCAGTACTTC.

The chain couples TRBV5-1 to TRBJ1-1; D not certain. Trimming took off 4 bases at V and 1 base at J, with 17 bases between the two ends. Looked up from germline, CDR1 is SGHRS and CDR2 is YFSETQ. There are 16 residues in the CDR3. The CDR3, as DNA: TGCGCCAGCAGCCTTGAGGGCATCCCTTCGAACACTGAAGCTTTCTTT. Amino acid sequence: CASSLEGIPSNTEAFF.